These 4 T cell receptor beta chains originate from one sample sequenced in a study of human T cells and chemical hapten exposure. Specified time point: healthy volunteer bleed at 6 weeks. Unfractionated whole blood served as the source for total RNA extraction. TCRdb independently ran MiXCR on the RACE reads; one entry per CDR3 protein. The repertoire includes about 77,000 distinct CDR3 sequences, over 6.5% of them detected once, and 1.7% sits in the top ten. Sample: whole blood. The receptor set was obtained from a female donor in good health. Some clones in this sample may be carry-over from other donors' samples.

This clonotype was counted many times. The chain links TRBV4-3 to TRBJ1-1, with D uncertain. V lost 0 bases and J lost 0, with 5 bases in between. CDR1 LGHNA and CDR2 YSLEER come from the germline V gene. The CDR3 covers 14 residues. The CDR3 DNA follows: TGCGCCAGCAGCCAAGATACAGTGAACACTGAAGCTTTCTTT. It translates to CASSQDTVNTEAFF.

The rearrangement joins TRBV12-3 or TRBV12-4 to TRBJ1-1; D gene uncertain. V dropped 5 bases and J dropped 3 bases, with 7 bases sitting between them. This CDR3 region has 12 residues. The CDR3 coding sequence is TGTGCCAGCAGTCTTCGGGACACTGAAGCTTTCTTT. Translated: CASSLRDTEAFF.

This clonotype was picked up a small number of times. CDR3 residues: CASSSVGGMNEKLFF. The CDR3 coding sequence is TGTGCCAGCAGCTCCGTCGGAGGGATGAATGAAAAACTGTTTTTT. The V call is TRBV13, the J call TRBJ1-4; no clear D gene. Germline V gives CDR1 PRHDT, CDR2 FYEKMQ (reference sequence). V lost 4 bases, J lost 5 bases, and 14 bases lay in between. CDR3 length: 15 residues.

In this sample, this clonotype turned up a few times. The rearrangement links TRBV7-3 to TRBJ1-1, with 8 bases matching TRBD1. Germline V gives CDR1 SGHTA, CDR2 FQGTGA. This CDR3 region has 16 residues. The ends lost 6 bases at V and 0 bases at J; junction bases unmatched: 9. CDR3 amino acids: CASRPAGTGMNTEAFF. The DNA of the CDR3 is TGTGCCAGCAGACCGGCCGGGACAGGAATGAACACTGAAGCTTTCTTT.